This is a list of T cell receptor beta chains from one sample in a study of T cells in Graves' hyperthyroidism and ophthalmopathy. TCRdb reprocessed the multiplex PCR reads via MiXCR and lists one record per CDR3 protein. Of about 570,000 distinct CDR3 sequences in the sample, roughly 46% were seen once. Specimen: peripheral blood or thyroid tissue (not recorded which). The receptors were gathered from an adult woman with Graves' disease, either hyperthyroidism or ophthalmopathy (not recorded which). Both conserved end residues are part of each CDR3. Fields, in order: V gene, CDR3 length, J gene, CDR3 protein.

V gene: TRBV7-2
CDR3 length: 14
J gene: TRBJ1-2
CDR3 protein: CASSFSPLLYGYTF

V gene: TRBV7-2
CDR3 length: 14
J gene: TRBJ2-6
CDR3 protein: CASRGTAGANVLTF

V gene: TRBV5-1
CDR3 length: 15
J gene: TRBJ2-7
CDR3 protein: CASSLQGLAGDEQYF

V gene: TRBV10-3
CDR3 length: 13
J gene: TRBJ1-6
CDR3 protein: CAISGDGYSPLHF

V gene: TRBV14
CDR3 length: 15
J gene: TRBJ2-7
CDR3 protein: CASSQGAGVNYEQYF

V gene: TRBV2
CDR3 length: 11
J gene: TRBJ1-4
CDR3 protein: CASSDRDKLFF

V gene: TRBV7-2
CDR3 length: 15
J gene: TRBJ1-3
CDR3 protein: CASSLVQAAGNTIYF

V gene: TRBV7-2
CDR3 length: 17
J gene: TRBJ2-5
CDR3 protein: CASSLGTSGRMRETQYF

V gene: TRBV7-6
CDR3 length: 13
J gene: TRBJ1-2
CDR3 protein: CASSRGGADGYTF

V gene: TRBV9
CDR3 length: 14
J gene: TRBJ2-5
CDR3 protein: CASSYRASQETQYF

V gene: TRBV5-1
CDR3 length: 13
J gene: TRBJ1-2
CDR3 protein: CASSLVPRDDYTF

V gene: TRBV24-1
CDR3 length: 15
J gene: TRBJ2-5
CDR3 protein: CATSVGATYQETQYF

V gene: TRBV5-1
CDR3 length: 14
J gene: TRBJ2-5
CDR3 protein: CASSTSTGAETQYF

V gene: TRBV7-9
CDR3 length: 14
J gene: TRBJ1-5
CDR3 protein: CASSSDFTGQPQHF

V gene: TRBV5-1
CDR3 length: 13
J gene: TRBJ1-1
CDR3 protein: CASSLDQGTEAFF

V gene: TRBV20-1
CDR3 length: 15
J gene: TRBJ1-4
CDR3 protein: CSARDLGRTNEKLFF

V gene: TRBV25-1
CDR3 length: 14
J gene: TRBJ1-1
CDR3 protein: CASSRLRMNTEAFF

V gene: TRBV29-1
CDR3 length: 13
J gene: TRBJ1-5
CDR3 protein: CSVKGTGNQPQHF

V gene: TRBV20-1
CDR3 length: 15
J gene: TRBJ2-6
CDR3 protein: CSARDGGTGANVLTF

V gene: TRBV7-6
CDR3 length: 14
J gene: TRBJ1-1
CDR3 protein: CASSLMSVNTEAFF

V gene: TRBV20-1
CDR3 length: 15
J gene: TRBJ2-5
CDR3 protein: CSANRLGVTQETQYF

V gene: TRBV29-1
CDR3 length: 13
J gene: TRBJ2-7
CDR3 protein: CSVGERRTYEQYF

V gene: TRBV29-1
CDR3 length: 14
J gene: TRBJ1-1
CDR3 protein: CSVVKEGSNTEAFF

V gene: TRBV25-1
CDR3 length: 13
J gene: TRBJ1-2
CDR3 protein: CASSYDGRYGYTF

V gene: TRBV20-1
CDR3 length: 13
J gene: TRBJ2-7
CDR3 protein: CSAPGTVTYEQYF

V gene: TRBV19
CDR3 length: 15
J gene: TRBJ2-7
CDR3 protein: CASSRDRERSYEQYF

V gene: TRBV5-1
CDR3 length: 13
J gene: TRBJ2-7
CDR3 protein: CASSIDWYYEQYF

V gene: TRBV6-5
CDR3 length: 15
J gene: TRBJ1-4
CDR3 protein: CASSGPGQLNEKLFF

V gene: TRBV20-1
CDR3 length: 12
J gene: TRBJ2-7
CDR3 protein: CSATPSSYEQYF

V gene: TRBV10-3
CDR3 length: 15
J gene: TRBJ2-7
CDR3 protein: CASSYTGLAGVEQYF

V gene: TRBV11-2
CDR3 length: 17
J gene: TRBJ1-3
CDR3 protein: CVSSPLAVPISGNTIYF

V gene: TRBV7-3
CDR3 length: 15
J gene: TRBJ2-7
CDR3 protein: CASSPRDRQSHEQYF

V gene: TRBV9
CDR3 length: 14
J gene: TRBJ2-7
CDR3 protein: CASSVLDWSYEQYF

V gene: TRBV30
CDR3 length: 16
J gene: TRBJ1-1
CDR3 protein: CAWSVTLGTGGEEAFF

V gene: TRBV2
CDR3 length: 14
J gene: TRBJ2-5
CDR3 protein: CASSRLAHQETQYF

V gene: TRBV11-2
CDR3 length: 15
J gene: TRBJ2-7
CDR3 protein: CASRPRGTEVYEQYF

V gene: TRBV6-2/TRBV6-3
CDR3 length: 13
J gene: TRBJ2-7
CDR3 protein: CASSSTDHYEQYF

V gene: TRBV10-3
CDR3 length: 13
J gene: TRBJ1-5
CDR3 protein: CAISLDSNQPQHF

V gene: TRBV6-5
CDR3 length: 15
J gene: TRBJ2-7
CDR3 protein: CASTTRTAISYEQYF

V gene: TRBV29-1
CDR3 length: 10
J gene: TRBJ2-7
CDR3 protein: CSVISYEQYF

V gene: TRBV2
CDR3 length: 13
J gene: TRBJ1-2
CDR3 protein: CASSFQRHYGYTF

V gene: TRBV7-3
CDR3 length: 14
J gene: TRBJ2-7
CDR3 protein: CASSLEVGNYEQYF

V gene: TRBV10-3
CDR3 length: 15
J gene: TRBJ1-5
CDR3 protein: CAIRDTVGNHQPQHF